The clone carrying this TCR beta chain was detected only once. The target antigen is unknown. As for time point: after dendritic cell vaccination, including at tumor progression/relapse. This entry comes from a study of glioma-infiltrating T cells after dendritic cell vaccination. For the study at large: The vaccine used monocyte-derived dendritic cells pulsed overnight with autologous tumor lysate.

Broader study findings: TCR clonality showed no direct relationship with survival.

The protocol was immunoSEQ multiplex PCR, while the TCRdb copy is restricted to in-frame clones and leaves out a portion. The top ten clones hold more than 2% of a sample with roughly 80,000 clones, around nine tenths of them seen once. This sample comprised blood, obtained after dendritic cell vaccination. The sequence came from a human donor with glioblastoma.

Written as DNA, the CDR3 is TGTGCCAGCAGGGGCGGGACAGGGATCACCGGGGAGCTGTTTTTT. Translation gives CASRGGTGITGELFF. The V and J genes are TRBV7-9 and TRBJ2-2; 9 nucleotides line up with TRBD1. Unmatched junction bases numbered 6, after V lost 6 bases and J lost 4 bases. The CDR3 sequence is 15 residues long. Germline V gene lookup returns CDR1 SEHNR and CDR2 FQNEAQ (reference sequence).